This is a list of T cell receptor beta chains from one sample in a study of blood T cell repertoires in COVID-19. The method was immunoSEQ multiplex PCR; TCRdb's version includes in-frame clones alone and lacks a portion of them. In the table there are fewer than 200,000 clones, roughly 79% of which are singletons. Material for sequencing was peripheral blood. The source of these receptors is a woman in her 70s with acute or convalescent COVID-19. The CDR3 runs from the conserved cysteine through the conserved F or W. A D gene is named only where the DNA matches it firmly. Clone sizes are given selectively: once, few, many, or a class where the clone is expanded.

>-|-|TRBV6-5|TRBJ2-2
TGTGCCAGCAGTTATCAGAACACCGGGGAGCTGTTTTTT
CASSYQNTGELFF
>-|-|TRBV12-5|TRBJ1-1
TGTGCTAGTGTTCCCCGGGGAGGGGCGCCCATGAACACTGAAGCTTTCTTT
CASVPRGGAPMNTEAFF
>-|-|TRBV10-3|TRBJ1-5
TGTGCCATCAACCAGGGTCTAAATCAGCCCCAGCATTTT
CAINQGLNQPQHF
>TRBD1|once|TRBV7-9|TRBJ2-5
TGTGCCAGCAGCCGAGGCTCCGGGACAGGGGGCCCGACCCAGTACTTC
CASSRGSGTGGPTQYF
>-|-|TRBV6-1|TRBJ2-7
TGTGCCAGCAGTTTTTCAGATTACGAGCAGTACTTC
CASSFSDYEQYF
>-|-|TRBV10-3|TRBJ2-3
TGTGCCATCAGTGAACGCGGACACTCTAGCACAGATACGCAGTATTTT
CAISERGHSSTDTQYF
>TRBD1|-|TRBV6-5|TRBJ1-3
TGTGCCAACTCAAGGGGGCTTGGAAACACCATATATTTT
CANSRGLGNTIYF
>-|-|TRBV15|TRBJ2-7
TGTGCCACCAGCAGGACCGGGGATCTTTACGAGCAGTACTTC
CATSRTGDLYEQYF
>-|once|TRBV24-1|TRBJ1-2
TGTGCCACCAGTGGCACTGGAGACCCTAACTATGGCTACACCTTC
CATSGTGDPNYGYTF
>-|-|TRBV13|TRBJ1-4
TGTGCCAGCATGGGGCCGGAGGAAAAACTGTTTTTT
CASMGPEEKLFF
>-|-|TRBV6-5|TRBJ2-7
TGTGCCAGCAGTTACACCGGGGAAGACGAGCAGTACTTC
CASSYTGEDEQYF
>TRBD2|-|TRBV24-1|TRBJ2-1
TGTGCCACCAGTGATTTGCTAGCGGGAGGGCCAGATGAGCAGTTCTTC
CATSDLLAGGPDEQFF
>TRBD1|-|TRBV10-3|TRBJ1-5
TGTGCCATCAGTGAAGGGACAGGGAAATATAGCAATCAGCCCCAGCATTTT
CAISEGTGKYSNQPQHF
>TRBD2|-|TRBV7-2|TRBJ2-1
TGTGCCAGCAGCCCGACCTCTTTTAGCGGGAGGGGCTACAATGAGCAGTTCTTC
CASSPTSFSGRGYNEQFF
>TRBD1|-|TRBV6-6|TRBJ1-1
TGTGCCAGCAGTTACGGGACAGAGAACACTGAAGCTTTCTTT
CASSYGTENTEAFF
>-|-|TRBV5-4|TRBJ2-1
TGTGCCAGCAGCGTTGGACTCCGTGGCTCCTACAATGAGCAGTTCTTC
CASSVGLRGSYNEQFF
>-|-|TRBV21-1|TRBJ2-1
TGTGCCAGCAGCAAAGAGGGGCGGTCCAGCTCCTACAATGAGCAGTTCTTC
CASSKEGRSSSYNEQFF
>TRBD2|-|TRBV7-9|TRBJ2-7
TGTGCCAGCAGCCCAGGACTAGCGATGTACGAGCAGTACTTC
CASSPGLAMYEQYF
>TRBD1|-|TRBV2|TRBJ1-1
TGTGCCAGTAAGACAGGGGGCGAGGCTGAAGCTTTCTTT
CASKTGGEAEAFF
>-|-|TRBV10-3|TRBJ1-3
TGTGCCATCAGTAAGACGGAGGCCTCTGGAAACACCATATATTTT
CAISKTEASGNTIYF
>-|-|TRBV19|TRBJ1-5
TGTGCCAGTAGTATCCCGGGTCTGATTCAGCCCCAGCATTTT
CASSIPGLIQPQHF
>TRBD2|-|TRBV12-3/TRBV12-4|TRBJ2-7
TGTGCCAGCAGTTCCGGGGGGTACGAGCAGTACTTC
CASSSGGYEQYF
>TRBD1|-|TRBV29-1|TRBJ1-1
TGCAGCGTTGAAGGGACAGGAGGTGGGGGCGCTGAAGCTTTCTTT
CSVEGTGGGGAEAFF
>TRBD1|-|TRBV19|TRBJ1-5
TGTGCCAGTAGACAGGGGGTGAGCAATCAGCCCCAGCATTTT
CASRQGVSNQPQHF
>TRBD1|many|TRBV5-1|TRBJ1-1
TGCGCCAGCAGCTCGACAGGGGGTGCAGAGAACACTGAAGCTTTCTTT
CASSSTGGAENTEAFF
>TRBD1|-|TRBV7-9|TRBJ1-2
TGTGCCAGCAGCTTAGGACAGGGGAGATATTTTATTGACTATGGCTACACCTTC
CASSLGQGRYFIDYGYTF
>-|few|TRBV7-6|TRBJ1-3
TGTGCCAGCAGCCAAAGCGCTGGAAACACCATATATTTT
CASSQSAGNTIYF
>TRBD1|-|TRBV19|TRBJ2-7
TGTGCCAGTAGTGACAGGGAAGAGGCTCTGTGGGAGCAGTACTTC
CASSDREEALWEQYF
>-|-|TRBV5-1|TRBJ2-7
TGCGCCAGCAGCCCCTCGCAGGGCCTCTACGAGCAGTACTTC
CASSPSQGLYEQYF
>-|-|TRBV6-6|TRBJ2-7
TGTGCCAGCAGTCACCACAGGGTGTCAGGACCCTACGAGCAGTACTTC
CASSHHRVSGPYEQYF
>-|-|TRBV7-8|TRBJ1-2
TGTGCCAGCAGCTTAAGGGCCGGGGGAGCTTCGAACTATGGCTACACCTTC
CASSLRAGGASNYGYTF
>-|-|TRBV10-3|TRBJ2-5
TGTGCCATCAGTGAGTCGATCATGGGGAGGCAAGAGACCCAGTACTTC
CAISESIMGRQETQYF
>-|-|TRBV10-1|TRBJ1-5
TGCGCCAGCAGTGCAGACCCCAGAGGGCCCCAGCATTTT
CASSADPRGPQHF
>-|-|TRBV7-8|TRBJ1-5
TGTGCCAGCAGCCCAAATCCCGGGACAACCAATCAGCCCCAGCATTTT
CASSPNPGTTNQPQHF
>-|-|TRBV30|TRBJ2-7
TGTGCCTGGAGTGTACGTCAGGGTATGTCCGAGCAGTACTTC
CAWSVRQGMSEQYF